The clone carrying this T cell receptor (beta chain) was detected only a few times. The sample comes from a study of T-cell memory formation after mild COVID-19. From the 5' RACE reads, TCRdb called clonotypes with MiXCR, one entry per CDR3 protein. The sample yields around 310,000 distinct CDR3 sequences, around a fifth seen once. Germline V gives CDR1 LGHNA, CDR2 YSLEER. The J segment lost 6 bases and the V segment lost 1 base, leaving 5 bases of the junction unmatched. The CDR3 is made up of 15 amino acids. The sequence derives from a man aged 18 to 35 who had mild COVID-19 (a few samples of this study predate the infection). Cell type and time point are not known. The V gene is TRBV4-3, the J gene TRBJ2-2, with 7 nucleotides matching TRBD2. Sequencing used PBMCs or a T cell subset sorted from them (not recorded which). The CDR3 protein is CASSQGRGSPGELFF. CDR3 nucleotides: TGCGCCAGCAGCCAAGGGCGGGGGTCCCCCGGGGAGCTGTTTTTT.